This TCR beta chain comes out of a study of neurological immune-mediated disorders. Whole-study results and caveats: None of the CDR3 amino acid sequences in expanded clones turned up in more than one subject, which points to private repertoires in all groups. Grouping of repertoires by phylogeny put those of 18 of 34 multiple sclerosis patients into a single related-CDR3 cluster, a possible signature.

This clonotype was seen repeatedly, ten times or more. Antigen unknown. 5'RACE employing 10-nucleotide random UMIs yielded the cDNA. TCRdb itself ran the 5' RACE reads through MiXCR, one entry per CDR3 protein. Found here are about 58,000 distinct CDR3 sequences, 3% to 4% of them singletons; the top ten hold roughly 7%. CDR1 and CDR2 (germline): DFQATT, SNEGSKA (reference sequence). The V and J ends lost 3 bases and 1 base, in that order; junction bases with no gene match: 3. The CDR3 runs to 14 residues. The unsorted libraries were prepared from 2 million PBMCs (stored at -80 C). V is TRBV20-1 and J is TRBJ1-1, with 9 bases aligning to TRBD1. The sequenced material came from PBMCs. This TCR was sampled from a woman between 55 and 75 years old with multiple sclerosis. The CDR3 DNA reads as TGCAGTGCTAGCAACAGGGGGCAGAACACTGAAGCTTTCTTT. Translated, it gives CSASNRGQNTEAFF.